A single sample gave rise to the 16 T cell receptor beta chains below, sequenced in a study of blood T cell repertoires in COVID-19. Only in-frame clones appear in the TCRdb table, and some are missing; sequencing was by immunoSEQ multiplex PCR. The sample has over 300,000 clones, about 82% seen once. Sequences were obtained from peripheral blood. The receptors here all came from a woman between 45 and 60 years old with acute or convalescent COVID-19.

The chain joins TRBV19 to TRBJ1-3; 8 nucleotides align to TRBD1. Germline V gene sequence: CDR1 LNHDA, CDR2 SQIVND (reference sequence). The junction had 6 bases not matched to a gene; V was cut back by 3 bases and J by 2 bases. The CDR3 covers 16 residues. CDR3 DNA: TGTGCCAGTAGTATTCCTGGACAGGGTCCTGGAAACACCATATATTTT. It yields the protein CASSIPGQGPGNTIYF.

The CDR3 bases are TGTGCCAGCAGCCAGGGGGCTTTAAACACCGGGGAGCTGTTTTTT. Translating it yields CASSQGALNTGELFF. V and J are TRBV5-4 and TRBJ2-2; 8 bases map to TRBD1. Per the germline V gene, CDR1 is SGHNT and CDR2 is YYREEE (reference sequence). The CDR3 consists of 15 residues. The J segment lost 2 bases and the V segment lost 4 bases, leaving 4 bases of the junction unmatched. Based on the CDR3 plus reference TRBV5-4 and TRBJ2-2, the full variable domain is ETGVTQSPTHLIKTRGQQVTLRCSSQSGHNTVSWYQQALGQGPQFIFQYYREEENGRGNFPPRFSGLQFPNYSSELNVNALELDDSALYLCASSQGALNTGELFFGEGSRLTVL.

The chain carries TRBV19 and TRBJ2-1; possibly TRBD2 for D (5 bases). CDR3 length: 16 amino acids. Trimming removed 3 bases at V and 0 bases at J, with 12 bases between. CDR1 is LNHDA, CDR2 SQIVND, per germline (reference sequence). Here the CDR3 reads CASSISGRSSYNEQFF. Here the CDR3 DNA reads TGTGCCAGTAGTATTTCGGGAAGGAGCTCCTACAATGAGCAGTTCTTC.

This clone was seen a handful of times. The chain links TRBV30 to TRBJ2-1; 12 nucleotides agree with TRBD2. This CDR3 comprises 17 residues. J was trimmed by 7 bases and V by 0 bases; bases with no gene match: 10. Per germline, CDR1 GTSNPN and CDR2 SVGIG (reference sequence). CDR3 bases: TGTGCCTGGAGTGTACAGACGACTAGCGGGAGAAATAATGAGCAGTTCTTC. It is translated as CAWSVQTTSGRNNEQFF.

The gene calls are TRBV5-1 and TRBJ2-1; 10 bases line up with TRBD2. Unmatched junction bases numbered 4, after V lost 0 bases and J lost 4 bases. Germline V gene sequence: CDR1 SGHRS, CDR2 YFSETQ. The CDR3 contains 16 residues. The CDR3 sequence: CASSLDASGSYNEQFF. CDR3 DNA sequence: TGCGCCAGCAGCTTGGATGCTAGCGGGAGTTACAATGAGCAGTTCTTC.

The J gene is TRBJ1-6, the V gene TRBV7-9; TRBD1 is a possible D gene (5 bases). The CDR3 consists of 14 residues. Trimming took off 0 bases at V and 9 bases at J, with 9 bases between the two ends. Looked up from germline, CDR1 is SEHNR and CDR2 is FQNEAQ (reference sequence). The CDR3 DNA reads TGTGCCAGCAGCTTAGCACAGGAAGGTTCACCCCTCCACTTT. Residues: CASSLAQEGSPLHF.

The V and J genes are TRBV7-2 and TRBJ2-7, with 9 bases fitting TRBD1. The V gene end was trimmed by 0 bases and the J gene end by 6 bases; junction bases not matched to a gene: 6. Germline V lookup: CDR1 SGHTA, CDR2 FQGNSA. This CDR3 is built from 15 residues. The CDR3, as DNA: TGTGCCAGCAGCTTAGCCGGGACAGGGATAGGCGAGCAGTACTTC. Protein: CASSLAGTGIGEQYF.

CDR3 loop: CASSPPVGEGRWDEQFF. CDR3 nucleotide sequence: TGTGCCAGCTCACCACCGGTGGGGGAGGGCCGGTGGGATGAGCAGTTCTTC. The V gene is TRBV18, the J gene TRBJ2-1; 7 positions agree with TRBD2. The J segment lost 8 bases and the V segment lost 0 bases, leaving 13 bases of the junction unmatched. The length of the CDR3 is 17 residues. Germline V gene sequence: CDR1 KGHSH, CDR2 LQKENI.

The chain couples TRBV28 to TRBJ2-7, with 8 bases matching TRBD1. Trimming at V came to 6 bases and at J to 2 bases, leaving 9 bases not matched to a gene. The CDR3 is 15 residues long. Germline V gene data show CDR1 as MDHEN and CDR2 as SYDVKM. The CDR3 region is CASSTTGQGPYEQYF. In DNA form, the CDR3 reads TGTGCCAGCAGCACTACCGGACAGGGTCCCTACGAGCAGTACTTC.

This sequence joins TRBV7-9 and TRBJ1-1; D is unresolved. CDR3 length equals 14 residues. CDR1 is SEHNR, CDR2 FQNEAQ, per germline (reference sequence). The V end lost 1 base, the J end lost 7 bases, and 13 bases lay between the germline ends. The CDR3 nucleotides are TGTGCCAGCAGCTTAGGTCGAGAGGTAGTTGAAGCTTTCTTT. Amino acids: CASSLGREVVEAFF.

The V gene is TRBV28, the J gene TRBJ1-5; possibly TRBD1 for D (6 bases). Germline loops: CDR1 MDHEN, CDR2 SYDVKM. Trimming took 11 bases from V and 7 from J, leaving 12 bases between them. This CDR3 is 11 amino acids long. The CDR3 here is CAHARGQPQHF. The DNA for the CDR3 is TGTGCCCATGCCAGGGGCCAGCCCCAGCATTTT.

The chain has TRBV10-3 and TRBJ2-2; TRBD2 matches 8 bases. The CDR3 consists of 17 residues. Germline CDR1 reads ENHRY; CDR2 reads SYGVKD. The V and J ends lost 3 bases and 4 bases, in that order; junction bases with no gene match: 10. Here the CDR3 reads CAISEKAGAVSTGELFF. The DNA for the CDR3 is TGTGCCATCAGTGAAAAAGCGGGAGCGGTTAGCACCGGGGAGCTGTTTTTT.

This chain connects TRBV28 to TRBJ1-1, with TRBD1 as a possible D gene (5 bases). Trimming took off 6 bases at V and 5 bases at J, with 10 bases between the two ends. The CDR3 totals 12 residues. CDR1 and CDR2 (germline): MDHEN, SYDVKM. CDR3 loop: CASSISGTEAFF. The CDR3 DNA reads TGTGCCAGCAGCATTTCAGGGACTGAAGCTTTCTTT.

J is TRBJ1-1 and V is TRBV7-2; TRBD1 might be the D (5 bases). V lost 1 base to trimming and J lost 1 base, with 19 bases between them. The CDR3 is 18 amino acids. Germline V gene sequence: CDR1 SGHTA, CDR2 FQGNSA. The CDR3 DNA reads as TGTGCCAGCAGCTTAGTTTATATAGGCCCGGGGGGGAACACTGAAGCTTTCTTT. It is translated as CASSLVYIGPGGNTEAFF.

V gene TRBV4-1 combines with J gene TRBJ2-2; tentative D call: TRBD1 (6 bases). Germline V gives CDR1 MGHRA, CDR2 YSYEKL. V gave up 0 bases and J gave up 6 bases, with 14 bases separating them. The CDR3 length is 16 residues. This CDR3 reads CASSQDGQGSPGELFF. CDR3 nucleotides: TGCGCCAGCAGCCAAGACGGGCAGGGGAGTCCCGGGGAGCTGTTTTTT.

This clone turned up a few times. This sequence joins TRBV24-1 and TRBJ2-2; 9 bases align to TRBD1. CDR1 is KGHDR, CDR2 SFDVKD, per germline. J lost 8 bases, V lost 2 bases, and 14 bases had no gene match. This CDR3 has 18 amino acids. CDR3 nucleotides: TGTGCCACCAGTGATTGGGGGCTACAGGGGGCGATTTCTGGGGAGCTGTTTTTT. This gives the protein CATSDWGLQGAISGELFF.